Presented here are 13 T cell receptor beta chains from one specimen sequenced in a study of blood T cell repertoires in COVID-19. Produced via immunoSEQ multiplex PCR; TCRdb's table is partial and in-frame only. The data hold 150,000 to 200,000 clones, with roughly 93% observed a single time. The specimen sequenced was peripheral blood. These receptors all stem from a man aged 18 to 29 with acute or convalescent COVID-19.

V usage is TRBV27 and J usage is TRBJ1-2; D not resolved. Germline V gives CDR1 MNHEY, CDR2 SMNVEV (reference sequence). V was pared by 5 bases and J by 3 bases, with 25 bases between. The CDR3 has 18 amino acids. The CDR3 DNA sequence: TGTGCCAGCAGTCCCAACGTCGCAGACTCCCCAACCTACTATGGCTACACCTTC. It encodes CASSPNVADSPTYYGYTF.

The V call is TRBV24-1, the J call TRBJ1-2; D call uncertain. Germline V gene sequence: CDR1 KGHDR, CDR2 SFDVKD. V shed 5 bases and J shed 3 bases, with 15 bases lying between them. The CDR3 is made up of 15 amino acids. Here the CDR3 reads CATSGSSNRDYGYTF. CDR3 sequence (DNA): TGTGCCACCAGTGGCAGTTCTAATCGGGACTATGGCTACACCTTC.

This chain uses TRBV6-5 with TRBJ1-1; a possible D gene is TRBD1 (6 bases). Germline V gene sequence: CDR1 MNHEY, CDR2 SVGAGI. The CDR3 spans 15 residues. Trimming cost V 8 bases and J 4 bases, with 20 bases left between them. CDR3 region: CASHNSGRGGTEAFF. The CDR3 DNA is TGTGCCAGCCACAATTCAGGGAGGGGGGGCACTGAAGCTTTCTTT.

This clone was seen a single time. The chain carries TRBV14 and TRBJ2-1; D might be TRBD2 (5 bases). Germline V gene data show CDR1 as SGHDN and CDR2 as FVKESK. Trimming removed 1 base from V and 8 bases from J, with 12 bases in between. This CDR3 is 14 amino acids long. This CDR3 is CASSQAPFSDEQFF. The CDR3, as DNA: TGTGCCAGCAGCCAAGCCCCCTTTAGCGATGAGCAGTTCTTC.

J is TRBJ2-3 and V is TRBV5-1, with D tentatively TRBD2 (6 bases). This CDR3 contains 15 residues. Between the trimmed V and J ends, which lost 2 bases and 6 bases, there was a span of 16 bases. In germline, CDR1 is SGHRS, CDR2 YFSETQ. The CDR3 sequence: CASSFPPGGGDTQYF. The CDR3 region has the DNA TGCGCCAGCAGCTTTCCTCCCGGAGGAGGGGATACGCAGTATTTT.

The genes are TRBV4-2 and TRBJ2-7; 9 bases are shared with TRBD1. J gave up 2 bases and V 2 bases, and 4 bases lay outside the gene matches. Germline-derived CDR1 and CDR2 are LGHNA and YNFKEQ. This CDR3 spans 15 amino acids. For the CDR3, the DNA is TGTGCCAGCAGCCAAACCGGGACAGGGACCTACGAGCAGTACTTC. Translating it yields CASSQTGTGTYEQYF.

This clone showed up just a few times. In DNA form, the CDR3 reads TGTGCCAGTACCGATCTGGATGGAGTAGGCACTGAAGCTTTCTTT. Translated, it gives CASTDLDGVGTEAFF. This sequence joins TRBV19 and TRBJ1-1; D is unclear. The CDR3 contains 15 residues. V lost 7 bases, J lost 4 bases, and 19 bases lay in between. Germline CDR1 is LNHDA and CDR2 is SQIVND (reference sequence).

This chain joins TRBV5-1 and TRBJ2-1; possibly TRBD2 for D (5 bases). The V gene's germline CDR1 is SGHRS and CDR2 YFSETQ. Trimming shortened V by 0 bases and J by 12 bases, and 16 bases separated the two germline ends. This CDR3 is 14 amino acids long. The chain's CDR3 is CASSLDRTEDVQFF. The CDR3 DNA sequence: TGCGCCAGCAGCTTGGATCGGACTGAGGACGTGCAGTTCTTC.

The V gene is TRBV24-1, the J gene TRBJ1-5; a weak D match, TRBD1 (6 bases). The CDR3 sequence is 15 residues long. Germline V gene data show CDR1 as KGHDR and CDR2 as SFDVKD. V lost 4 bases and J 2 bases, leaving 11 bases between the germline ends. CDR3 protein: CATSDPNRGNQPQHF. The CDR3 DNA reads TGTGCCACCAGTGACCCTAACAGGGGCAATCAGCCCCAGCATTTT.

The chain carries TRBV2 and TRBJ2-6; D is perhaps TRBD1 (6 bases). The V gene lost 7 bases and the J gene lost 0 bases, with 19 bases spanning the gap. The CDR3 has 18 amino acids. Looked up from germline, CDR1 is SNHLY and CDR2 is FYNNEI. The CDR3 sequence: CASNARAGVHSGANVLTF. The CDR3 nucleotides are TGTGCCAGCAATGCCAGGGCAGGGGTACACTCTGGGGCCAACGTCCTGACTTTC.

This rearrangement joins TRBV29-1 to TRBJ2-1, with D tentatively TRBD1 (6 bases). There are 13 residues in the CDR3. V dropped 3 bases and J dropped 7 bases, with 13 bases sitting between them. Germline loops: CDR1 SQVTM, CDR2 ANQGSEA. The CDR3 coding sequence is TGCAGCGTTGATAGGCAGGGGCGGAATGAGCAGTTCTTC. Translated: CSVDRQGRNEQFF.

In its sample, this clone was seen once. The chain recombines TRBV9 with TRBJ1-1; D is unresolved. The CDR3 covers 15 residues. V was pared by 0 bases and J by 1 base, with 10 bases between. CDR1 is SGDLS and CDR2 is YYNGEE in the germline V gene. The CDR3: CASSVGAGKNTEAFF. Written as DNA, the CDR3 is TGTGCCAGCAGCGTAGGGGCAGGAAAGAACACTGAAGCTTTCTTT.

This chain links TRBV24-1 with TRBJ2-6, with TRBD2 as a possible D gene (5 bases). With 3 bases removed from V and 2 bases from J, the gap between germline ends came to 7 bases. The CDR3 runs 15 residues. The V gene's germline CDR1 is KGHDR and CDR2 SFDVKD. The CDR3 sequence is CATSDTGTGANVLTF. The CDR3, as DNA: TGTGCCACCAGTGATACGGGAACTGGGGCCAACGTCCTGACTTTC.